This TCR beta chain was captured in a study of early T cells in non-severe SARS-CoV-2 infection. Study-level information: Sequenced bulk RNA came from whole blood that was unsorted, and chains were unpaired.

Study-wide points: VDJdb matches were skewed toward anti-spike CD8 T cell responses.

This clonotype occurred many times. Its specificity is unknown. Attached unique molecular identifiers marked individual cDNA molecules. From the 5' RACE reads, TCRdb called clonotypes with MiXCR, one entry per CDR3 protein. The table has under 85,000 distinct CDR3 sequences, about an eighth seen once. This CDR3 has 20 residues. Trimming removed 4 bases from V and 0 bases from J; junction bases left unmatched: 13. Germline lookup yields CDR1 MGHRA and CDR2 YSYEKL. This receptor was obtained from an adult who was a healthcare worker with PCR-confirmed SARS-CoV-2 infection or an uninfected control (not recorded which). The chain couples TRBV4-1 to TRBJ2-2, with TRBD2 identical over 11 bases. Sample: whole blood. CDR3 in DNA: TGCGCCAGCAGCCCCATCGGGCCTAGCGGGGGGCGATCGAACACCGGGGAGCTGTTTTTT. This encodes CASSPIGPSGGRSNTGELFF.